The rows below give T cell receptor beta chains drawn from one sample of a study of shared clonotypes between healthy human individuals. Using immunoSEQ multiplex PCR, the repertoire was profiled, and TCRdb retains in-frame clones only, with some absent. The sample lists some 2,000,000 clones, less than 95% occurring once. Sequencing input: naive CD8+ T cells sorted from blood. The origin of the receptors is a man between 18 and 29 years old in good health. Each CDR3 is given with its conserved first and last residue. Each record gives: CDR3 DNA, CDR3 protein, J gene, D gene, clone size, V gene. The D gene is left open where the match is weak. Clone size is given for some rows only: seen once, a few or many times, or a class if the clone is expanded.

TGTGCCAGCAGCCCGGAGCGGACAGGTTACTACGAGCAGTACTTC | CASSPERTGYYEQYF | TRBJ2-7 | TRBD1 | - | TRBV5-6
TGTGCCAGCAGTACCACAACCGGGAGTAAGTTCTTC | CASSTTTGSKFF | TRBJ2-1 | - | - | TRBV7-6
TGCGCCAGCAGCTTCGGAACGGGGGCCTACGAGCAGTACTTC | CASSFGTGAYEQYF | TRBJ2-7 | - | - | TRBV5-1
TGCGCCAGCAGCCCTACACTACAGGGCGGCTATGGCTACACCTTC | CASSPTLQGGYGYTF | TRBJ1-2 | - | few | TRBV4-1
TGTGCCGTCAACCAGATGGGGGGTCCCTACGAGCAGTACTTC | CAVNQMGGPYEQYF | TRBJ2-7 | - | once | TRBV28
TGTGCCAGCAGTCCAGGGACAGGCGATTCCTACGAGCAGTACTTC | CASSPGTGDSYEQYF | TRBJ2-7 | TRBD1 | - | TRBV13
TGTGCCAGTAGTGAACAGGGTCCCGGGTGGAGCTACGAGCAGTACTTC | CASSEQGPGWSYEQYF | TRBJ2-7 | - | - | TRBV19
TGTGCCAGCAGTTACATCAGCGGGGAGCTGTTTTTT | CASSYISGELFF | TRBJ2-2 | - | - | TRBV6-5
TGTGCCAGCAGCCACTTGGGGACAGGGGGTGGAGAGCCCCAGCATTTT | CASSHLGTGGGEPQHF | TRBJ1-5 | TRBD1 | - | TRBV7-9
TGTGCCAGCAGTCTCACCCTGGGGGCCTACGAGCAGTACTTC | CASSLTLGAYEQYF | TRBJ2-7 | - | - | TRBV27
TGTGCCAGCAGCTGGGGGGACAGGGACGAGCAGTACTTC | CASSWGDRDEQYF | TRBJ2-7 | TRBD1 | - | TRBV5-6
TGTGCCAGCAGAGAGGGACTTCATAGCACAGATACGCAGTATTTT | CASREGLHSTDTQYF | TRBJ2-3 | - | - | TRBV2
TGTGCCAGCAGCTTTAGCGGGAGAGAGACCCAGTACTTC | CASSFSGRETQYF | TRBJ2-5 | TRBD2 | once | TRBV7-9
TGTGCCAGCAGCGACGACGGGACGGGGTATAGCAATCAGCCCCAGCATTTT | CASSDDGTGYSNQPQHF | TRBJ1-5 | - | - | TRBV21-1
TGTGCCAGCAGCCCCCCCAGCGGATCTAGCACAGATACGCAGTATTTT | CASSPPSGSSTDTQYF | TRBJ2-3 | - | - | TRBV5-4
TGTGCCAGTAGCAAACTAGCGGCTAGCACAGATACGCAGTATTTT | CASSKLAASTDTQYF | TRBJ2-3 | TRBD2 | - | TRBV19
TGTGCCAGCAGCGTCGGCGGCCCCTACGAGCAGTACTTC | CASSVGGPYEQYF | TRBJ2-7 | - | - | TRBV9
TGTGCCAGCAGCTCCAGGGAATACACCGGGGAGCTGTTTTTT | CASSSREYTGELFF | TRBJ2-2 | - | - | TRBV7-9
TGTGCCTGGAGTGGGGACAGGGGATCCACAGATACGCAGTATTTT | CAWSGDRGSTDTQYF | TRBJ2-3 | TRBD1 | - | TRBV30
TGTGCCAGCACCCAGGGGCGGAACACTGAAGCTTTCTTT | CASTQGRNTEAFF | TRBJ1-1 | - | once | TRBV7-9
TGTGCCAGCGCACGGGGGGCAGGCGAGCAGTACTTC | CASARGAGEQYF | TRBJ2-7 | - | - | TRBV27
TGTGCCAGCAGCCCAGGTGTCACAGATACGCAGTATTTT | CASSPGVTDTQYF | TRBJ2-3 | - | - | TRBV11-2
TGTGCCAGCAGTTTAAGGGGACAGGGTCGTTACGAGCAGTACTTC | CASSLRGQGRYEQYF | TRBJ2-7 | TRBD1 | - | TRBV27
TGTGCCAGCAGCTTTAAGGGACAGTCCTACGAGCAGTACTTC | CASSFKGQSYEQYF | TRBJ2-7 | TRBD1 | - | TRBV7-9
TGTGCCAGTAGTATACAGACAGGGGGCGGCTACACCTTC | CASSIQTGGGYTF | TRBJ1-2 | TRBD1 | - | TRBV19
TGTGCCAGCAGCTTAGCACAGGGGGACTATTCACCCCTCCACTTT | CASSLAQGDYSPLHF | TRBJ1-6 | TRBD1 | - | TRBV7-9
TGTGCCAGCAGCGCCCGGGACAGGGGCTACGAGCAGTACTTC | CASSARDRGYEQYF | TRBJ2-7 | TRBD1 | - | TRBV7-9
TGTGCCAGTAGTATGGCAGTGCACACTGAAGCTTTCTTT | CASSMAVHTEAFF | TRBJ1-1 | - | few | TRBV19
TGTGCCAGCAGCTGGGGGGGCAATGAGCAGTTCTTC | CASSWGGNEQFF | TRBJ2-1 | TRBD2 | - | TRBV11-2
TGCAGCGTTGAAGATCGAGGGCTTTACACTGAAGCTTTCTTT | CSVEDRGLYTEAFF | TRBJ1-1 | - | - | TRBV29-1
TGTGCCAGCAGCCCCTTGGGGCAGTTCTTC | CASSPLGQFF | TRBJ2-1 | - | - | TRBV7-2
TGTGCCAGCAGCTTAGACTTCACAGATACGCAGTATTTT | CASSLDFTDTQYF | TRBJ2-3 | - | - | TRBV13
TGTGCCAGTAGTATATGGACGGGGGATACGCAGTATTTT | CASSIWTGDTQYF | TRBJ2-3 | - | - | TRBV19
TGTGCCAGCAGCCTTGGACCGCCTGAAAAACTGTTTTTT | CASSLGPPEKLFF | TRBJ1-4 | - | - | TRBV9
TGTGCCAGCAGCATAATCGGACAGGGGGCGTTTGAGCAGTTCTTC | CASSIIGQGAFEQFF | TRBJ2-1 | TRBD1 | - | TRBV7-9
TGTGCCAGCAGCGGCGGTGCGAACACTGAAGCTTTCTTT | CASSGGANTEAFF | TRBJ1-1 | - | - | TRBV5-8
TGTGCCAGCAGCTCCGCAGGGCAGGGCTCCTACGAGCAGTACTTC | CASSSAGQGSYEQYF | TRBJ2-7 | - | - | TRBV7-6
TGCGCCAGCAGCCAAGATCGGGGTTCAGCCCAGCATTTT | CASSQDRGSAQHF | TRBJ1-5 | - | - | TRBV4-3
TGTGCCAGCAGCTTCCCGGACGGCGAGAGACTCTATGGCTACACCTTC | CASSFPDGERLYGYTF | TRBJ1-2 | - | many | TRBV7-9
TGTGCCAGCAGCGTAGAGGGGGGGCACGCTTTCTTT | CASSVEGGHAFF | TRBJ1-1 | - | once | TRBV9
TGCGCCAGCAGCAGGACTAGCGGGGACGGCTGGGAGCAGTACTTC | CASSRTSGDGWEQYF | TRBJ2-7 | TRBD2 | - | TRBV5-1
TGTGCCAGCAGCCCCGGACAATACGAGCAGTACTTC | CASSPGQYEQYF | TRBJ2-7 | - | - | TRBV11-2
TGTGCCAGCAGCGTAGCTGAGGACTCCACCGGGGAGCTGTTTTTT | CASSVAEDSTGELFF | TRBJ2-2 | - | - | TRBV9
TGTGCCAGCAGTTCCGGACAGGGGGTTAGATCACCCCTCCACTTT | CASSSGQGVRSPLHF | TRBJ1-6 | TRBD1 | - | TRBV6-5
TGTGCCAGCAGCCCTCTAGCGGGGGGGCTAAATGAGCAGTTCTTC | CASSPLAGGLNEQFF | TRBJ2-1 | TRBD2 | - | TRBV9
TGCGCCAGCAGCCCGACAGGGGCCTACGAGCAGTACTTC | CASSPTGAYEQYF | TRBJ2-7 | TRBD1 | - | TRBV5-1
TGCGCCAGCAGCCGCGAAATGAACACTGAAGCTTTCTTT | CASSREMNTEAFF | TRBJ1-1 | - | - | TRBV4-1
TGTGCCAGCAGTTTAAGAGGCGGCACCGGGGAGCTGTTTTTT | CASSLRGGTGELFF | TRBJ2-2 | - | - | TRBV27
TGTGCCAGCAGTTTATCGGCTAGCGCGAGCTCCTACGAGCAGTACTTC | CASSLSASASSYEQYF | TRBJ2-7 | - | - | TRBV27
TGTGCCAGCAGCTTAGAGACAGGGGATTCACCCCTCCACTTT | CASSLETGDSPLHF | TRBJ1-6 | TRBD1 | few | TRBV11-2
TGTGCCAGCAGTTACGAGGGGGCGCATTACGAGCAGTACTTC | CASSYEGAHYEQYF | TRBJ2-7 | TRBD1 | - | TRBV6-5
TGTGCCAGCAGTTCCGGGACAGACAATCGGGAGACCCAGTACTTC | CASSSGTDNRETQYF | TRBJ2-5 | TRBD1 | once | TRBV6-5
TGTGCCAGCAGCTCCCCCTGGGGCTCTGGAAACACCATATATTTT | CASSSPWGSGNTIYF | TRBJ1-3 | - | - | TRBV7-9
TGTGCCAGCAGCCATGGGGGGAACACTGAAGCTTTCTTT | CASSHGGNTEAFF | TRBJ1-1 | - | - | TRBV4-2
TGTGCCAGTAGTATCGGACTAGCGGGAGTGTACGAGCAGTACTTC | CASSIGLAGVYEQYF | TRBJ2-7 | TRBD2 | - | TRBV19
TGTGCCAGCAGTTACGCGTGGAGCTCCTACAATGAGCAGTTCTTC | CASSYAWSSYNEQFF | TRBJ2-1 | - | - | TRBV6-5
TGCGCCAGCAGCGGACAGGGGGGGAACGCCGGGGAGCTGTTTTTT | CASSGQGGNAGELFF | TRBJ2-2 | TRBD1 | - | TRBV10-2
TGCGCCAGCAGCCAAGACCCAGGGGAGGCCCAAGAGACCCAGTACTTC | CASSQDPGEAQETQYF | TRBJ2-5 | - | once | TRBV4-3
TGTGCCAGCAGTCAACAGGGGAAAAATGAAAAACTGTTTTTT | CASSQQGKNEKLFF | TRBJ1-4 | TRBD1 | - | TRBV27